This T cell receptor beta chain stems from a study of a mutant IDH1 vaccine in newly diagnosed glioma. Study background: Vaccines began 4-6 weeks after radiotherapy alone, or with temozolomide cycles. Antecedent treatment encompassed radiotherapy, temozolomide, or their combination; the majority received both.

This clone was observed a handful of times. The antigen remains undetermined. Time point denoted: week 35, safety follow-up. A single vaccine dose contained 300 ug of mutant IDH1 20-mer peptide, and topical imiquimod was used with it. V lost 4 bases and J lost 4, with 11 bases in between. The CDR3 loop spans 13 amino acids. In germline, CDR1 is MNHNS, CDR2 SASEGT. TCRdb's table, derived via immunoSEQ multiplex PCR, lists solely in-frame clones and lacks some. The table has tens of thousands of clones, over 60% seen once. This receptor was identified in a man aged 35 to 55 with glioma. The chain links TRBV6-1 to TRBJ2-7; perhaps TRBD2 as D (5 bases). The sample was PBMCs, taken from a glioma patient whose treatment included an IDH1 peptide vaccine. The CDR3 here is CASSGPGIYEQYF. The CDR3 DNA sequence: TGTGCCAGCAGTGGTCCGGGGATATACGAGCAGTACTTC.